This TCR beta chain comes out of a study of cytomegalovirus exposure and HLA in healthy donors. Study results and caveats: Investigators reported 150 to 200 TCR beta chains as tied to cytomegalovirus. It was reported that TCR beta sequences correctly inferred the HLA-A and HLA-B alleles for most subjects. When presence/absence was analysed, sequencing depth was taken to be roughly uniform across donors.

Germline trimming cut 4 bases from V and 3 bases from J; bases unmatched to any gene: 4. The CDR3 loop spans 15 amino acids. Germline V CDR1 and CDR2: SGHTA, FQGTGA. At sampling all donors were nominally healthy, likely with unrecorded immune exposures. The PCR ran on 60 Vbeta and 13 Jbeta primers. The data were produced by immunoSEQ multiplex PCR, yet TCRdb's version contains in-frame clones alone and is incomplete. The table includes about 140,000 clones, around 79% detected once. As regards this clone: Its specificity is not known.

V gene TRBV7-3 combines with J gene TRBJ2-1; 9 nucleotides align to TRBD2. The sequenced sample was PBMCs. The TCR sequence derives from a woman aged 25-40 years in good health and CMV-seronegative. CDR3 coding DNA: TGTGCCAGCAGCTGGGGGACTAGCTACTACAATGAGCAGTTCTTC. Its protein is CASSWGTSYYNEQFF.